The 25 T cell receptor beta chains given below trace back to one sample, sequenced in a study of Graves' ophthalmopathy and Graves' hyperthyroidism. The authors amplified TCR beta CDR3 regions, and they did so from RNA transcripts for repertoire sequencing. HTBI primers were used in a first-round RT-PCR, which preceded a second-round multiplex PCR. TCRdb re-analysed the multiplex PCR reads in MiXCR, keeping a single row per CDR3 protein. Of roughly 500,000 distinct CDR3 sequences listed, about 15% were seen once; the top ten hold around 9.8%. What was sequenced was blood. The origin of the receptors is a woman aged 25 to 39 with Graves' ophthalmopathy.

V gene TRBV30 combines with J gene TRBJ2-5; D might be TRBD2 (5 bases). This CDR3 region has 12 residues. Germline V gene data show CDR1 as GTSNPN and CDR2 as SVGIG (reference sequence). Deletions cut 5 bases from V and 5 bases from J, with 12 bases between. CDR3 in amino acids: CAWGSWEETQYF. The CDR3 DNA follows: TGTGCCTGGGGGTCCTGGGAGGAGACCCAGTACTTC.

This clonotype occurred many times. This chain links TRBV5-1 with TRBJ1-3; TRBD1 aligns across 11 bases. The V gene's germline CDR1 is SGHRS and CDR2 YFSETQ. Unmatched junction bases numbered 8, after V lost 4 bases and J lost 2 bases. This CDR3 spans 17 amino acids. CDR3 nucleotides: TGCGCCAGCAGCACCGGACAGGGGGCTCCGACTGGAAACACCATATATTTT. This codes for CASSTGQGAPTGNTIYF.

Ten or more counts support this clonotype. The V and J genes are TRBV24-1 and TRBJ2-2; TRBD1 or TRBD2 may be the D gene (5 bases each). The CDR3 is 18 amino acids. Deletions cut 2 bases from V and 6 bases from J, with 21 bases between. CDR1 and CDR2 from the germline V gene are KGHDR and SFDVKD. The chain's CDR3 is CATSDYPRGVAESGELFF. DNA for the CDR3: TGTGCCACCAGTGATTACCCCCGAGGGGTCGCCGAATCCGGGGAGCTGTTTTTT.

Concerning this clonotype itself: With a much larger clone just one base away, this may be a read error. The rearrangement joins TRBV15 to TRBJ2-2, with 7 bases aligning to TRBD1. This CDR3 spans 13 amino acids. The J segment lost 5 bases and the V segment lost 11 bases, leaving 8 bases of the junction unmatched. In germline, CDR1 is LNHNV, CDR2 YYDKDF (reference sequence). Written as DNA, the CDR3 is TGTGCCGACAGCTCCAGGGGGACCGGGGAGCTGTTTTTT. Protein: CADSSRGTGELFF. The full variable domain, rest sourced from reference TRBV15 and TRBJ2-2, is DAMVIQNPRYQVTQFGKPVTLSCSQTLNHNVMYWYQQKSSQAPKLLFHYYDKDFNNEADTPDNFQSRRPNTSFCFLDIRSPGLGDTAMYLCADSSRGTGELFFGEGSRLTVL.

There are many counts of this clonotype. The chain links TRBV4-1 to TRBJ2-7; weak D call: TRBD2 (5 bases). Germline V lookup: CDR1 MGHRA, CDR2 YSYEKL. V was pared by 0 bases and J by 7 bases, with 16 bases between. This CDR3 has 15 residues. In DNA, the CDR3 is TGCGCCAGCAGCCAAGATATGAGAGGGCCGAGGGAGCAGTACTTC. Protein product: CASSQDMRGPREQYF.

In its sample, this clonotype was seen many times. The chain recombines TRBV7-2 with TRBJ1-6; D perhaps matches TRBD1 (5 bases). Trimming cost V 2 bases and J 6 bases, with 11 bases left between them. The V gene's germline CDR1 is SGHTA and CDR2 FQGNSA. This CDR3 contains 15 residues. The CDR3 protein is CASSLSGTSNSPLHF. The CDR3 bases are TGTGCCAGCAGCTTAAGCGGGACCTCTAATTCACCCCTCCACTTT. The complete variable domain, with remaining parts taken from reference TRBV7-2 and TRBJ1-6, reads GAGVSQSPSNKVTEKGKDVELRCDPISGHTALYWYRQSLGQGLEFLIYFQGNSAPDKSGLPSDRFSAERTGGSVSTLTIQRTQQEDSAVYLCASSLSGTSNSPLHFGNGTRLTVT.

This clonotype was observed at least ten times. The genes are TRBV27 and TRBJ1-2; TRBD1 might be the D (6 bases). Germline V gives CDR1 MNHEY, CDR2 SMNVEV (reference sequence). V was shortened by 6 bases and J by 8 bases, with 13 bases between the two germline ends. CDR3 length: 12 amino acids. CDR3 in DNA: TGTGCCAGCAGCTCATATACAGGGGGCTACACCTTC. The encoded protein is CASSSYTGGYTF.

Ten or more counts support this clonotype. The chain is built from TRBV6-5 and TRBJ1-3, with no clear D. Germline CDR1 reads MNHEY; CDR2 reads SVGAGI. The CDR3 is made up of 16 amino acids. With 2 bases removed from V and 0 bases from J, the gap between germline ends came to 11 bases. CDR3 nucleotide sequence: TGTGCCAGCAGTTACGCGGACCAGACCTCTGGAAACACCATATATTTT. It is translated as CASSYADQTSGNTIYF.

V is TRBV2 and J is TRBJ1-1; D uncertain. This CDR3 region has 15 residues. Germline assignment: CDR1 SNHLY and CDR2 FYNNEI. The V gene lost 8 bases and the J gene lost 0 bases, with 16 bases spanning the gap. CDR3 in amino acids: CASGIMKALNTEAFF. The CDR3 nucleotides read TGTGCCAGCGGTATTATGAAGGCGCTGAACACTGAAGCTTTCTTT.

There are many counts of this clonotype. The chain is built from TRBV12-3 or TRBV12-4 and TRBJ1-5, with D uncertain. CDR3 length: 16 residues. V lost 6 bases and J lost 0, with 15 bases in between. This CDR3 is CASSLGTDHSNQPQHF. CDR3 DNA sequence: TGTGCCAGCAGCCTAGGCACAGATCATAGCAATCAGCCCCAGCATTTT.

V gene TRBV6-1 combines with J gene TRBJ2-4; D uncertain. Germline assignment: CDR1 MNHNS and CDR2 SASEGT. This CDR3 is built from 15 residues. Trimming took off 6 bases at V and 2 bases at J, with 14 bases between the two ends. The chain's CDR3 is CASSPGRSTKNIQYF. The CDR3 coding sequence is TGTGCCAGCAGCCCTGGACGGTCGACCAAAAACATTCAGTACTTC.

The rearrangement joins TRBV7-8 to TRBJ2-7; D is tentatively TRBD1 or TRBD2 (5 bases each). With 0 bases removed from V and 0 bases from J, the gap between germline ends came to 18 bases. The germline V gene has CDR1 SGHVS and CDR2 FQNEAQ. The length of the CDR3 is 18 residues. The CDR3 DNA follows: TGTGCCAGCAGCTTAGCGGTGAGGGGTCTTAGTGACTCCTACGAGCAGTACTTC. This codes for CASSLAVRGLSDSYEQYF.

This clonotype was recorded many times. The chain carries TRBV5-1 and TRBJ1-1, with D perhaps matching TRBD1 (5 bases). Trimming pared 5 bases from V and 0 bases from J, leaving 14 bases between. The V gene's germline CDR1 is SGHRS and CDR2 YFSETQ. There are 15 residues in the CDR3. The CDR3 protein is CASRLLGEVNTEAFF. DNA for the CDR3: TGCGCCAGCAGATTATTAGGGGAAGTGAACACTGAAGCTTTCTTT.

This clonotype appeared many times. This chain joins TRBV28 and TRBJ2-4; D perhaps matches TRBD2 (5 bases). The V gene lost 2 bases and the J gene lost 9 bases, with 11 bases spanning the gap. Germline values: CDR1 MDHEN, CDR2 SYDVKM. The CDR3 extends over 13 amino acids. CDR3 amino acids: CASSLPGNLIQYF. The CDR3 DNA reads TGTGCCAGCAGTTTACCCGGGAACCTCATTCAGTACTTC.

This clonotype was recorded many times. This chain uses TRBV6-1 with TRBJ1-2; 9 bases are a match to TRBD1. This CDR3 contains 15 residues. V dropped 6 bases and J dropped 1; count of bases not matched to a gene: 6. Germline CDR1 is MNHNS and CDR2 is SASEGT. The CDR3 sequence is CASSLQGAYNYGYTF. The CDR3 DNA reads TGTGCCAGCAGCCTACAGGGGGCTTATAACTATGGCTACACCTTC.

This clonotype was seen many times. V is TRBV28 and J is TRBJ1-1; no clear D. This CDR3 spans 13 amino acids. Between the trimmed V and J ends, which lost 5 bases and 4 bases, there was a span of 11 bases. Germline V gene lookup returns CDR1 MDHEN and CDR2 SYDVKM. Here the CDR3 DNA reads TGTGCCAGCAGTACGGCGTGGGGCACTGAAGCTTTCTTT. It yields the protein CASSTAWGTEAFF.

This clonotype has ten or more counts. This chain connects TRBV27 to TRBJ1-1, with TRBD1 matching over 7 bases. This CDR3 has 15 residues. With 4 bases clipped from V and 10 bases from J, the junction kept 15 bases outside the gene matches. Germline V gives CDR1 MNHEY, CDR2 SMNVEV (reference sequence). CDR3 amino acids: CASSSLIDRAEVAFF. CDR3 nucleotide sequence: TGTGCCAGCAGTTCCCTCATTGACAGGGCGGAGGTAGCTTTCTTT.

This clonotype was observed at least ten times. The CDR3 DNA is TGTGCCAGCAGTTCATGGGGGGGCGAGACCCAGTACTTC. Its protein product is CASSSWGGETQYF. The V call is TRBV12-3 or TRBV12-4, the J call TRBJ2-5, with D perhaps matching TRBD2 (7 bases). There are 13 residues in the CDR3. With 4 bases removed from V and 5 bases from J, the gap between germline ends came to 11 bases.

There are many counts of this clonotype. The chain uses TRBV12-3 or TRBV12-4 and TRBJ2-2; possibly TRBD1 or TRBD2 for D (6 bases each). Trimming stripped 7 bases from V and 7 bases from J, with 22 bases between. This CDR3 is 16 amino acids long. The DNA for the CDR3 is TGTGCCAGCATCCTAGGGGGGACGGGACGAGACGGGGAGCTGTTTTTT. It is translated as CASILGGTGRDGELFF.

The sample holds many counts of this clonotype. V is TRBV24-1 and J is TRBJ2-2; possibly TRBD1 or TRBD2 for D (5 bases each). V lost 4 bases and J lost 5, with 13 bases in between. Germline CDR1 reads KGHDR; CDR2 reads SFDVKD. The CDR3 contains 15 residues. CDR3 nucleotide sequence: TGTGCCACCAGTGACAGGGAGTCCGAAACCGGGGAGCTGTTTTTT. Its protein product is CATSDRESETGELFF.

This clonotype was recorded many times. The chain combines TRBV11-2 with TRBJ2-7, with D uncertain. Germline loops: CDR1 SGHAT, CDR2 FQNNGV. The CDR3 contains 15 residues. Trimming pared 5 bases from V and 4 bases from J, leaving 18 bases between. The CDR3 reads CASSAQLGSGYEQYF. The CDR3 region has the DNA TGTGCCAGCAGCGCCCAGTTGGGCTCTGGTTACGAGCAGTACTTC.

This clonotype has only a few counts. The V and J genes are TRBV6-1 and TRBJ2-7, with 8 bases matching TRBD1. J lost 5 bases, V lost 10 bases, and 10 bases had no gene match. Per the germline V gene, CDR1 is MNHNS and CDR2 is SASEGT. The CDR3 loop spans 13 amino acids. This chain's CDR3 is CATASDRGNEQYF. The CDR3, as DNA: TGTGCCACCGCTTCTGACAGGGGTAACGAGCAGTACTTC.

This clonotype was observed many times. The CDR3 sequence: CASSFSPASNYGYTF. Written as DNA, the CDR3 is TGTGCCAGCAGTTTCTCTCCAGCTTCTAACTATGGCTACACCTTC. V usage is TRBV12-3 or TRBV12-4 and J usage is TRBJ1-2; unclear D gene. Between the trimmed V and J ends, which lost 3 bases and 0 bases, there was a span of 11 bases. This CDR3 contains 15 residues.

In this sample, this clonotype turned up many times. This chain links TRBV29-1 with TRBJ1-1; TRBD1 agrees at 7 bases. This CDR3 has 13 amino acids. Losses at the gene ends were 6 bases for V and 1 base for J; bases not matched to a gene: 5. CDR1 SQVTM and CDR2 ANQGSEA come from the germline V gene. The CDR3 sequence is CSVPGQRNTEAFF. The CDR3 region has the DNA TGCAGCGTCCCGGGACAGCGGAACACTGAAGCTTTCTTT.

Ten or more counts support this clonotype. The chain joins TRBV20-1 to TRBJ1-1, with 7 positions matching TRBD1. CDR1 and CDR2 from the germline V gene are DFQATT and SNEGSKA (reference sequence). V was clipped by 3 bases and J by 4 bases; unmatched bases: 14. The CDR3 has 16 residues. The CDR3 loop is CSASRHRGLVGTEAFF. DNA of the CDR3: TGCAGTGCTAGTCGCCACAGGGGTTTGGTGGGCACTGAAGCTTTCTTT.